The 18 T cell receptor beta chains below come from one sample, sequenced in a study of breast tumors, draining lymph nodes, adjacent tissues (dated by TCRdb to 2016 to 2017). Library generation was performed with multiplex PCR. Instrument on record: Illumina HiSeq 2000. The public reads were reanalyzed by TCRdb: fastp trimming at Q25, MiXCR alignment, in-frame beta chains only. CDR3 protein sequences are deduplicated, and each keeps its most common genes and DNA. A total of fewer than 200,000 distinct CDR3 sequences appear in this sample, about 30% of them only once. Around 4.5% of the sample goes to the ten largest clones. Lymph node samples came from the axillary draining lymph nodes of breast cancer patients. Sequenced: axillary lymph node tissue. These receptors were taken from a female donor with breast cancer. Some clones in this sample may be carry-over from other donors' samples.

At least ten counts were recorded for this clonotype. The chain recombines TRBV9 with TRBJ2-2; D gene uncertain. V lost 0 bases, J lost 7 bases, and 7 bases lay in between. From germline, CDR1 is SGDLS and CDR2 YYNGEE. The CDR3 sequence is 13 residues long. CDR3 residues: CASSVVRGGELFF. The CDR3 DNA reads as TGTGCCAGCAGCGTAGTACGTGGCGGGGAGCTGTTTTTT.

The chain uses TRBV7-9 and TRBJ2-1, with 16 bases matching TRBD2. This CDR3 has 18 residues. Germline CDR1 SEHNR, CDR2 FQNEAQ (reference sequence). The V and J ends lost 4 bases and 9 bases, in that order; junction bases with no gene match: 12. The CDR3 loop is CASSSLDGTSGRAGEQFF. CDR3 sequence (DNA): TGTGCCAGCAGCTCCCTGGACGGGACTAGCGGGAGGGCCGGTGAGCAGTTCTTC.

About this clonotype itself: Possible read error: a much larger clone is one base away. The chain combines TRBV9 with TRBJ2-5; D is possibly TRBD2 (6 bases). CDR1 and CDR2 (germline): SGDLS, YYNGEE. The CDR3 totals 16 residues. The CDR3 DNA is TGTGCCAGCAGCCCTGGAGGGTCTTCGGTTATTGAGATCCAGTACTTC. This codes for CASSPGGSSVIEIQYF.

This clonotype was seen at least ten times. The gene calls are TRBV11-3 and TRBJ2-1; weak D call: TRBD2 (5 bases). Per germline, CDR1 SGHNT and CDR2 YENEEA. There are 15 residues in the CDR3. V lost 1 base and J 4 bases, leaving 11 bases between the germline ends. The DNA for the CDR3 is TGTGCCAGCAGCTTAGTTGGGAGAGGGTACAATGAGCAGTTCTTC. This gives the protein CASSLVGRGYNEQFF.

This clonotype was found many times. This chain joins TRBV19 and TRBJ2-3; D is perhaps TRBD1 (5 bases). The CDR3 extends over 14 amino acids. Looked up from germline, CDR1 is LNHDA and CDR2 is SQIVND (reference sequence). V was shortened by 4 bases and J by 6 bases, with 14 bases between the two germline ends. The CDR3 sequence: CASSKGIVGDTQYF. DNA for the CDR3: TGTGCCAGTAGTAAGGGGATTGTCGGGGATACGCAGTATTTT.

This clonotype occurred many times. The chain joins TRBV6-1 to TRBJ2-6; 8 bases are shared with TRBD2. The CDR3 runs 18 residues. J gave up 2 bases and V 7 bases, and 13 bases lay outside the gene matches. The germline V gene has CDR1 MNHNS and CDR2 SASEGT. The CDR3 region has the DNA TGTGCCAGCACCGCTAGCGGGCTCCGCCCTCCTGGGGCCAACGTCCTGACTTTC. This sequence encodes CASTASGLRPPGANVLTF.

About this clonotype: This sequence may be a read error, since a much larger clone differs from it by one base. The rearrangement links TRBV20-1 to TRBJ1-2, with D possibly TRBD1 on 5 matching bases. Germline loops: CDR1 DFQATT, CDR2 SNEGSKA (reference sequence). The CDR3 totals 13 residues. CDR3 nucleotides: TGCAGTGCTAGGGCAGGGAATAACTATGCCTACACCTTC. It translates to CSARAGNNYAYTF.

This chain links TRBV7-3 with TRBJ2-3; D not resolved. This CDR3 is built from 15 residues. Germline V gene sequence: CDR1 SGHTA, CDR2 FQGTGA. Trimming took 0 bases from V and 5 from J, leaving 12 bases between them. The CDR3 DNA reads TGTGCCAGCAGCTTAACGTCGAGGAGTGGAGATACGCAGTATTTT. This codes for CASSLTSRSGDTQYF.

A word on this clonotype: Possible read error: a much larger clone is one base away. V usage is TRBV12-3 or TRBV12-4 and J usage is TRBJ2-7, with D possibly called TRBD1 or TRBD2 (7 bases each). The V gene lost 7 bases and the J gene lost 6 bases, with 25 bases spanning the gap. The CDR3 runs 16 residues. This CDR3 is CASTRGAAQGVGEQYF. The CDR3, as DNA: TGTGCCAGCACCCGGGGGGCTGCGCAGGGGGTGGGCGAGCAGTACTTC.

As concerns this clonotype: A much more abundant neighbour one base away suggests this may be a read error. This CDR3 is CSARTGGAEQLFF. CDR3 bases: TGCAGTGCTAGGACAGGGGGAGCTGAACAACTGTTTTTT. V and J are TRBV20-1 and TRBJ1-4; 9 positions agree with TRBD1. Germline CDR1 reads DFQATT; CDR2 reads SNEGSKA (reference sequence). CDR3 length: 13 residues.

This clonotype was found many times. V is TRBV7-9 and J is TRBJ2-2; a weak D match, TRBD2 (5 bases). The ends were cut back, 4 bases at V and 2 bases at J, with 14 bases in the middle. The V gene's germline CDR1 is SEHNR and CDR2 FQNEAQ (reference sequence). The CDR3 totals 16 residues. The CDR3 DNA follows: TGTGCCAGCAGCTCAAAGAGGACTTTTAACACCGGGGAGCTGTTTTTT. Its translation is CASSSKRTFNTGELFF.

This clonotype came up many times. V usage is TRBV19 and J usage is TRBJ1-2; 8 bases are shared with TRBD1. Losses at the gene ends were 3 bases for V and 0 bases for J; bases not matched to a gene: 15. The CDR3 sequence is 19 residues long. Looked up from germline, CDR1 is LNHDA and CDR2 is SQIVND (reference sequence). The CDR3 protein is CASSMTYGQGEKPNYGYTF. The CDR3 DNA is TGTGCCAGTAGTATGACATACGGACAGGGAGAGAAACCTAACTATGGCTACACCTTC.

The V call is TRBV20-1, the J call TRBJ2-7; TRBD1 is a possible D gene (6 bases). The germline V gene encodes CDR1 DFQATT and CDR2 SNEGSKA (reference sequence). The CDR3 runs to 16 residues. The V gene lost 6 bases and the J gene lost 1 base, with 22 bases spanning the gap. In DNA, the CDR3 is TGCAGTGCGCAGGGGTTCGGCCCAGGGGCTTCCTACGAGCAGTACTTC. It yields the protein CSAQGFGPGASYEQYF.

This clonotype was recorded many times. The chain joins TRBV7-3 to TRBJ2-6; tentative D call: TRBD2 (5 bases). V dropped 2 bases and J dropped 0 bases, with 11 bases sitting between them. The CDR3 length is 17 residues. The germline CDR1 and CDR2 sequences are SGHTA and FQGTGA. The DNA for the CDR3 is TGTGCCAGCAGCTTACCCGGACTGTACTCTGGGGCCAACGTCCTGACTTTC. Its translation is CASSLPGLYSGANVLTF.

CDR3 nucleotide sequence: TGTGCCAGCACCTTGTCGGGGCAGGGCACTGAAGCTTTCTTT. As protein: CASTLSGQGTEAFF. The chain couples TRBV7-9 to TRBJ1-1; tentative D call: TRBD1 (5 bases). The CDR3 totals 14 residues. V lost 7 bases to trimming and J lost 4 bases, with 16 bases between them. Germline CDR1 and CDR2: SEHNR and FQNEAQ (reference sequence).

The table lists this clonotype with many counts. This chain connects TRBV18 to TRBJ1-2; tentatively, D is TRBD1 (5 bases). This CDR3 region has 14 residues. Germline loops: CDR1 KGHSH, CDR2 LQKENI. V gave up 3 bases and J gave up 4 bases, with 12 bases separating them. DNA for the CDR3: TGTGCCAGCTCACCCTCGCCGGGGGGCTATGGCTACACCTTC. Translation: CASSPSPGGYGYTF.

This clonotype was recorded at least ten times. The chain employs TRBV13 and TRBJ2-5; D is perhaps TRBD2 (6 bases). Germline CDR1 is PRHDT and CDR2 is FYEKMQ (reference sequence). V was clipped by 8 bases and J by 5 bases, with 12 bases between them. CDR3 length: 12 residues. CDR3 nucleotide sequence: TGTGCCAGCCGGACGGGGGTGGAGACCCAGTACTTC. Protein sequence: CASRTGVETQYF. Combining the CDR3 with reference TRBV13 and TRBJ2-5 gives the whole variable domain AAGVIQSPRHLIKEKRETATLKCYPIPRHDTVYWYQQGPGQDPQFLISFYEKMQSDKGSIPDRFSAQQFSDYHSELNMSSLELGDSALYFCASRTGVETQYFGPGTRLLVL.

V gene TRBV5-6 combines with J gene TRBJ1-2; D is unclear. Germline CDR1 and CDR2: SGHDT and YYEEEE. This CDR3 comprises 12 residues. V was clipped by 4 bases and J by 7 bases, with 11 bases between them. CDR3 region: CASSQLHSGYTF. CDR3 DNA sequence: TGTGCCAGCAGCCAATTGCACTCTGGCTACACCTTC.